One and the same sample provided the 9 T cell receptor beta chains below, sequenced in a study of T cell repertoires in cytomegalovirus infection. TCRdb reprocessed the reads with MiXCR, giving one entry per CDR3 protein. This table has 200,000 to 250,000 distinct CDR3 sequences, over 20% appearing once. The sequenced material came from CD8+ T cells from PBMCs. The source is a human donor in good health (CMV status not recorded). Some clones in this sample may be carry-over from other donors' samples.

In this sample, this clonotype turned up many times. The rearrangement joins TRBV12-3 or TRBV12-4 to TRBJ1-1; D is unclear. Between the trimmed V and J ends, which lost 3 bases and 1 base, there was a span of 9 bases. The length of the CDR3 is 14 residues. This CDR3 is CASSFSLTNTEAFF. The DNA for the CDR3 is TGTGCCAGCAGTTTCAGTCTGACGAACACTGAAGCTTTCTTT.

The chain has TRBV5-1 and TRBJ1-2, with D perhaps matching TRBD1 (5 bases). The V end lost 4 bases, the J end lost 6 bases, and 13 bases lay between the germline ends. Germline loops: CDR1 SGHRS, CDR2 YFSETQ. The CDR3 length is 13 residues. The CDR3 bases are TGCGCCAGCAGCGGGGCCCCTGCCCATGGCTACACCTTC. It is translated as CASSGAPAHGYTF.

This clonotype has more than one count but fewer than ten. This rearrangement joins TRBV11-2 to TRBJ1-4; D is unclear. Germline lookup yields CDR1 SGHAT and CDR2 FQNNGV. V gave up 2 bases and J gave up 3 bases, with 4 bases separating them. This CDR3 is 13 amino acids long. The CDR3 sequence: CASSLSPNEKLFF. The CDR3 DNA reads as TGTGCCAGCAGCTTATCACCTAATGAAAAACTGTTTTTT.

The chain couples TRBV29-1 to TRBJ1-2; D remains unclear. This CDR3 spans 14 amino acids. CDR1 and CDR2 from the germline V gene are SQVTM and ANQGSEA. V was shortened by 1 base and J by 0 bases, with 9 bases between the two germline ends. This CDR3 reads CSVEGGSANYGYTF. CDR3 nucleotides: TGCAGCGTTGAAGGTGGGTCGGCTAACTATGGCTACACCTTC.

This clonotype appeared many times. The V gene is TRBV4-1, the J gene TRBJ1-3, with a tentative D call TRBD1 (5 bases). The ends were cut back, 0 bases at V and 4 bases at J, with 16 bases in the middle. From germline, CDR1 is MGHRA and CDR2 YSYEKL. The CDR3 totals 17 residues. This CDR3 is CASSQDLYGGSGNTIYF. The CDR3 DNA sequence: TGCGCCAGCAGCCAAGATCTCTATGGGGGGTCCGGAAACACCATATATTTT.

There are a few counts of this clonotype. This sequence joins TRBV4-2 and TRBJ2-5; 9 nucleotides match TRBD2. The CDR3 totals 18 residues. The ends lost 0 bases at V and 2 bases at J; junction bases unmatched: 10. Germline CDR1 and CDR2: LGHNA and YNFKEQ. The CDR3 reads CASSQDMLAGMGQETQYF. In DNA, the CDR3 is TGTGCCAGCAGCCAAGATATGCTAGCGGGGATGGGTCAAGAGACCCAGTACTTC.

In this sample, this clonotype turned up a few times. This chain uses TRBV10-3 with TRBJ2-7; 7 nucleotides align to TRBD1. Germline trimming cut 0 bases from V and 2 bases from J; bases unmatched to any gene: 4. This CDR3 spans 15 amino acids. Germline-derived CDR1 and CDR2 are ENHRY and SYGVKD. CDR3 sequence: CAISESGRGTYEQYF. CDR3 DNA sequence: TGTGCCATCAGTGAGTCGGGCAGGGGGACCTACGAGCAGTACTTC.

This clonotype was recorded a few times. The J gene is TRBJ2-1, the V gene TRBV2; D possibly corresponds to TRBD2 (5 bases). Per germline, CDR1 SNHLY and CDR2 FYNNEI. The CDR3 length is 16 residues. Trimming removed 10 bases from V and 0 bases from J, with 19 bases in between. The CDR3 reads CANQDYGESSYNEQFF. The CDR3 region has the DNA TGTGCCAACCAAGATTACGGGGAGAGCTCCTACAATGAGCAGTTCTTC.

In its sample, this clonotype was seen a few times. V is TRBV4-2 and J is TRBJ2-7; the match to TRBD1 covers 10 bases. CDR1 and CDR2 from the germline V gene are LGHNA and YNFKEQ. This CDR3 is 17 amino acids long. Trimming at V came to 4 bases and at J to 4 bases, leaving 13 bases not matched to a gene. CDR3 loop: CASSLREARTGGYEQYF. CDR3 nucleotide sequence: TGTGCCAGCAGCCTCAGAGAGGCCCGGACAGGGGGTTACGAGCAGTACTTC.